These T cell receptor beta chains were read from a single sample in a study of blood T cell repertoires in COVID-19. Generated by immunoSEQ multiplex PCR, the TCRdb table keeps only in-frame clones and is missing some. Of 72,000 or so clones listed, around 86% are singletons. Input material: peripheral blood. The receptors shown here come from a woman aged 60-75 years with acute or convalescent COVID-19. Both conserved end residues are trimmed from each CDR3. Size is stated for part of the rows, as once, few or many counts, or as a class when the clone is expanded.

J gene | clone size | V gene | CDR3 protein
TRBJ1-1 | . | TRBV2 | ASRRLYESWLNTEAF
TRBJ2-1 | . | TRBV9 | ASSVDRGGYNEQF
TRBJ1-3 | . | TRBV11-2 | ASSLIIGPISGNTIY
TRBJ2-5 | . | TRBV12-2 | ASRLAGLAGVGETQY
TRBJ1-1 | . | TRBV12-3/TRBV12-4 | ASRQFHTEAF
TRBJ1-2 | . | TRBV12-3/TRBV12-4 | ASSFGQGLGYT
TRBJ1-1 | . | TRBV7-9 | ASSLGAGVTEAF
TRBJ2-3 | . | TRBV5-1 | ASSLDGGPGDTQY
TRBJ2-7 | . | TRBV24-1 | ATSDPTTYEQY
TRBJ1-5 | . | TRBV3-1/TRBV3-2 | ASSQGVPTGIPQPQH
TRBJ2-3 | once | TRBV13 | ASRRGSTDTQY
TRBJ2-5 | . | TRBV12-3/TRBV12-4 | ASRTTEQETQY
TRBJ2-5 | . | TRBV5-4 | ASRSGAASETQY
TRBJ1-1 | . | TRBV7-2 | ASSLALYRGEAF
TRBJ2-1 | . | TRBV28 | ASYISGGHNEQF
TRBJ2-7 | few | TRBV5-1 | ASSDPQQGQYEQY
TRBJ1-1 | . | TRBV10-3 | AIKGTENTEAF
TRBJ1-1 | . | TRBV9 | ASSVGGQGPFGAF
TRBJ1-1 | . | TRBV28 | ASGTGTGMNTEAF
TRBJ2-2 | . | TRBV6-5 | ASSYLDRDGELF
TRBJ1-6 | once | TRBV3-1/TRBV3-2 | ASSFGGGQGPDSPLH
TRBJ1-1 | . | TRBV19 | ASSIDRDRGTAF
TRBJ1-5 | . | TRBV7-2 | ASSSLQGPQPQH
TRBJ2-1 | . | TRBV2 | ASSLGQSSYNEQF
TRBJ2-4 | . | TRBV7-9 | ASSFGGGATKNIQY
TRBJ2-7 | few | TRBV5-8 | ASSLGLYSYEQY
TRBJ1-2 | once | TRBV5-6 | ASSLGQGIGT
TRBJ2-5 | . | TRBV5-5 | ASSLAPVERTQY
TRBJ2-7 | . | TRBV27 | ASTRRGGLYEQY
TRBJ1-5 | . | TRBV6-1 | ASSEALTGQQPQH
TRBJ1-5 | . | TRBV6-5 | ASISEGYQPQH
TRBJ2-1 | . | TRBV5-4 | ASRTYRNNEQF
TRBJ1-5 | . | TRBV6-5 | ASSRGTGNQPQH
TRBJ2-5 | . | TRBV5-6 | ASSLWGLAEQETQY
TRBJ2-3 | . | TRBV7-2 | ASSFLTSTDTQY
TRBJ1-2 | . | TRBV19 | ASSPGANYGYT
TRBJ2-1 | . | TRBV21-1 | ASSVPGNARGSLPEQF
TRBJ1-1 | . | TRBV3-1/TRBV3-2 | ASSQDQGLPAF
TRBJ1-3 | . | TRBV3-1/TRBV3-2 | ASSPPGTNTIY
TRBJ1-4 | . | TRBV6-6 | ASSKQSGGQSEKLF
TRBJ1-4 | . | TRBV2 | ASRRTGNNEKLF
TRBJ1-1 | few | TRBV5-1 | ASSLVTGSSEAF
TRBJ1-5 | many | TRBV19 | ASTGVRVQPQH
TRBJ1-2 | . | TRBV18 | ASSPSGGLKNYGYT
TRBJ1-2 | . | TRBV7-3 | ASSASGTGISGYT
TRBJ1-2 | . | TRBV28 | ASSDRGPNYGYT
TRBJ2-7 | once | TRBV6-5 | ASSRGHAGEQY
TRBJ1-4 | once | TRBV12-2 | ASRLQGSHNEKLF
TRBJ2-5 | . | TRBV5-4 | ASSPNFRQETQY
TRBJ2-3 | . | TRBV5-1 | ASSYDSGGSTDTQY
TRBJ2-1 | . | TRBV6-6 | ASRSSGGFSYNEQF
TRBJ1-1 | few | TRBV5-4 | ASRQRGGDTEAF
TRBJ2-2 | once | TRBV5-1 | ASSLAQGGGELF